Sequencing of this TCR beta chain was carried out in a study of a mutant IDH1 vaccine in newly diagnosed glioma. Study details: First vaccine doses came 4-6 weeks after radiotherapy alone, or with temozolomide cycles.

Sequenced by immunoSEQ multiplex PCR; TCRdb stores in-frame clones only, minus some. The top ten hold 5% to 7% of the sample, which has some 130,000 clones, around 80% seen once. Remarks on this clone: The target antigen is unknown.

J was trimmed by 7 bases and V by 5 bases; bases with no gene match: 5. The CDR3 length is 13 residues. The V gene's germline CDR1 is MNHEY and CDR2 SMNVEV (reference sequence). Whole-study findings and limits: With respect to changes in top peripheral T cell clonotypes, pseudoprogression seemed unrelated.

As to time point: week 11, during vaccination. A single vaccine dose contained 300 ug of mutant IDH1 20-mer peptide, and topical imiquimod was used with it. Sequencing was performed on PBMCs, taken from a glioma patient whose treatment included an IDH1 peptide vaccine. The origin of this receptor is a man aged 35-49 years with glioma. The J gene is TRBJ1-2, the V gene TRBV27; 9 bases fit TRBD1. This CDR3 is CASSLQGAGGYTF. CDR3 nucleotide sequence: TGTGCCAGCAGTCTACAGGGGGCGGGTGGCTACACCTTC.